This record looks at one TCR beta chain sequence and its context. Antigen: not known. The sample belongs to a study of cytomegalovirus exposure and HLA in healthy donors. Germline V gene lookup returns CDR1 SQVTM and CDR2 ANQGSEA. The CDR3 has 13 residues. The trim removed 7 bases at V and 7 bases at J, leaving 10 bases unmatched. Points from the study as a whole: Upon later analysis, HLA-associated TCR beta chains proved more clonally expanded than other, equally common chains. Both high specificity and high sensitivity reportedly marked the classifier's diagnosis of cytomegalovirus status. Several top significant clusters appeared, in a later analysis, to be linked to common viral pathogens.

13 Jbeta primers and 60 Vbeta primers were used for the PCR. Here immunoSEQ multiplex PCR was the method, and the copy in TCRdb shows in-frame clones only, minus some. The listing contains under 70,000 clones. This chain connects TRBV29-1 to TRBJ1-5, with 7 bases aligning to TRBD1. This TCR came from a woman in her 30s in good health and CMV-seropositive. Sample: PBMCs. The DNA for the CDR3 is TGCAGCGCCTGGACAGGCCCCGCCCAGCCCCAGCATTTT. As protein: CSAWTGPAQPQHF.